This TCR beta chain emerged from a study of T-cell reconstitution after alpha-beta-depleted transplantation in children. Broader study findings: After transplant, high TCRbeta diversity at day 60 in some patients arose from surviving recipient T cells and thymic progenitors. Newly generated T cells supplied most T-cell counts and diversity one year post-transplant.

This sample's TCRbeta library carried unique molecular identifier barcodes. TCRdb re-derived calls from the PCR reads in MiXCR, one entry per CDR3 protein. The sample consists of about 440,000 distinct CDR3 sequences, approximately 42% of them appearing once. CDR1 and CDR2 (germline): SGHAT, FQNNGV. The length of the CDR3 is 19 residues. The ends lost 0 bases at V and 1 base at J; junction bases unmatched: 6. This clonotype was recorded a few times. Its target is not known. The chain couples TRBV11-2 to TRBJ2-4; 13 bases are shared with TRBD2. Here the sequenced sample was PBMCs, taken before TCRalphabeta/CD19-depleted stem cell transplant. The sequence was collected from a girl aged 2-10 years with aplastic anemia, due to receive a stem cell transplant. CDR3 loop: CASSLEGLAGAGAKNIQYF. CDR3 sequence (DNA): TGTGCCAGCAGCTTAGAAGGACTAGCGGGAGCGGGCGCCAAAAACATTCAGTACTTC.